What follows is one T cell receptor beta chain and its context. Antigen specificity is unknown. TCRdb redid the calling of the reads with MiXCR, one entry per CDR3 protein. The sample carries about 700,000 distinct CDR3 sequences, around 32% recorded once. This record comes from a study of T cell repertoires in cytomegalovirus infection. Study background: HLA-C-restricted CMV epitopes, recently identified, and well-studied HLA-B-restricted ones were used by the study. A matching HLA type, together with CMV infection, was signaled by public TCR beta signatures. Broader study findings: Ex vivo responses were dominated by HLA-C-restricted CMV-specific TCR beta clonotypes. Summed frequency of public TCR beta families distinguished CMV carriers with the relevant HLA.

The clonotype comes from a human donor in good health (CMV status not recorded). Some clones in this sample may be carry-over from other donors' samples. Sample: cultured PBMCs, taken from culture after CMV antigen stimulation.

As DNA, the CDR3 is TGTGCCAGCAGCTTAGGTCCGGGACGTAACTACGAGCAGTACTTC. As protein: CASSLGPGRNYEQYF. The V and J genes are TRBV7-9 and TRBJ2-7; D tentatively fits TRBD1 or TRBD2 (5 bases each). V was pared by 1 base and J by 3 bases, with 13 bases between. This CDR3 has 15 amino acids. The germline CDR1 and CDR2 sequences are SEHNR and FQNEAQ (reference sequence).